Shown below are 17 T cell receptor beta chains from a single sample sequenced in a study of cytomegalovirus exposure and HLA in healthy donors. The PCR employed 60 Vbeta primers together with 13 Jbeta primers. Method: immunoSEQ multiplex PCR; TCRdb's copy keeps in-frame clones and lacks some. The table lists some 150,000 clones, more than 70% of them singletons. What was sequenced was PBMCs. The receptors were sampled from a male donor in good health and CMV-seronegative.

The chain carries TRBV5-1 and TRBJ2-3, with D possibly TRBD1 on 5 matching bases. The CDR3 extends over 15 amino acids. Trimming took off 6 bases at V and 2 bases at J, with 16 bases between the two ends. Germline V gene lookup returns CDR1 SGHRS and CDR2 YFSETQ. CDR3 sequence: CASKMIGVNTDTQYF. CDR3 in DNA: TGCGCCAGCAAGATGATAGGGGTGAACACAGATACGCAGTATTTT.

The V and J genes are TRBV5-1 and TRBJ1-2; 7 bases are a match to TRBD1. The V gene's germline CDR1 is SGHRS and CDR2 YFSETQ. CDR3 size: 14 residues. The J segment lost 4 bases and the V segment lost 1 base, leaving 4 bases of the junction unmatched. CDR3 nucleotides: TGCGCCAGCAGCTTGAGACAGGGAAGCTATGGCTACACCTTC. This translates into CASSLRQGSYGYTF.

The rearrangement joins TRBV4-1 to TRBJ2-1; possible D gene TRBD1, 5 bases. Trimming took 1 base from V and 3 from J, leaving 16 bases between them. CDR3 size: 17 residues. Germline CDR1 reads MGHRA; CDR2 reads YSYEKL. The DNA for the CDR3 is TGCGCCAGCAGCCAAGTAGGGGTGGCGGAAATCTACAATGAGCAGTTCTTC. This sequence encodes CASSQVGVAEIYNEQFF.

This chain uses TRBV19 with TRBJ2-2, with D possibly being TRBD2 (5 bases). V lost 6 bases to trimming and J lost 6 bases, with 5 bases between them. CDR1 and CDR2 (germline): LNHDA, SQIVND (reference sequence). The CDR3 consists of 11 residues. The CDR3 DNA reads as TGTGCCAGTAGGGAGGCCGGGGAGCTGTTTTTT. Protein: CASREAGELFF.

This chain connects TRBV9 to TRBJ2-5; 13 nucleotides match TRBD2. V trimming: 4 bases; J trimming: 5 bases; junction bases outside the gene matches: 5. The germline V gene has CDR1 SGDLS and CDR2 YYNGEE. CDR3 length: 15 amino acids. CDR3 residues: CASSPRTSGSETQYF. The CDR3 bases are TGTGCCAGCAGCCCCCGGACTAGCGGGAGCGAGACCCAGTACTTC.

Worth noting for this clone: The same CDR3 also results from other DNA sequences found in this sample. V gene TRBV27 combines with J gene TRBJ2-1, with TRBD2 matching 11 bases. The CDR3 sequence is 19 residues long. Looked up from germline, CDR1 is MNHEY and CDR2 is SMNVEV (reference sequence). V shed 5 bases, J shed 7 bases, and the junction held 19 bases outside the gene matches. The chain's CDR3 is CASSIRLGTSGRKRNEQFF. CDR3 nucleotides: TGTGCCAGCAGTATCAGGTTGGGGACTAGCGGAAGGAAGAGGAATGAGCAGTTCTTC.

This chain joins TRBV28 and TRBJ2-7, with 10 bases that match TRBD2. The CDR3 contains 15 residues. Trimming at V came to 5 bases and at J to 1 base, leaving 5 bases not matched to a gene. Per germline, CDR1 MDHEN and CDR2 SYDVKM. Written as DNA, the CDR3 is TGTGCCAGCAGTGTAGTAGCGGGAGGATCCTACGAGCAGTACTTC. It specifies CASSVVAGGSYEQYF.

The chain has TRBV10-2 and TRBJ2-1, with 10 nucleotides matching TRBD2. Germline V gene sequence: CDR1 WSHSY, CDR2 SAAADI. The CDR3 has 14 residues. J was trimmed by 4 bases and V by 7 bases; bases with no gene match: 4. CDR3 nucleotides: TGCGCCAGCACGGGGACTAGCGCGTACAATGAGCAGTTCTTC. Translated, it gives CASTGTSAYNEQFF.

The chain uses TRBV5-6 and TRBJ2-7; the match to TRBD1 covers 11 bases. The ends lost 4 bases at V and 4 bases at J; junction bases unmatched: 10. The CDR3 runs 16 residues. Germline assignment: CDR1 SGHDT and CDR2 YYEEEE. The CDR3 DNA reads TGTGCCAGCAGCATCTCTGGGACAGGGGGGTCATACGAGCAGTACTTC. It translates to CASSISGTGGSYEQYF.

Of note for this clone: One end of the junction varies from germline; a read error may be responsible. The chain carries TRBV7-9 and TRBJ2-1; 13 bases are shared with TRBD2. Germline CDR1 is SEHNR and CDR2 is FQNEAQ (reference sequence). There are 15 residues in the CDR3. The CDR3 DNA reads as TGTTCCAGCAGCCGTACTAGCGGGAGGGTAGATGAGCAGTTCTTC. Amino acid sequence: CSSSRTSGRVDEQFF.

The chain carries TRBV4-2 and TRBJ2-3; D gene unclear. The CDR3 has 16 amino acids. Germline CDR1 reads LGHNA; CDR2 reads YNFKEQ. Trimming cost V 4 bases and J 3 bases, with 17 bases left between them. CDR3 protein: CASSRSETRLTDTQYF. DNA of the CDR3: TGTGCCAGCAGCCGATCTGAGACCAGGTTAACAGATACGCAGTATTTT.

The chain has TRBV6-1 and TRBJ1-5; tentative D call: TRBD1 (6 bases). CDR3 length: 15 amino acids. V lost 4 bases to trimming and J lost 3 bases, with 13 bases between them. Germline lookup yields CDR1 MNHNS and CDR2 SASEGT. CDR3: CASSGNQGSNQPQHF. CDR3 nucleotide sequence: TGTGCCAGCAGTGGTAACCAGGGGTCCAATCAGCCCCAGCATTTT.

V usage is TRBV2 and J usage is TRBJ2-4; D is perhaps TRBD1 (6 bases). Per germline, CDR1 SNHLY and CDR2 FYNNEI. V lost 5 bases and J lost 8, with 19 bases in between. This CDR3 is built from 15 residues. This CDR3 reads CASSTSTGKQHIQYF. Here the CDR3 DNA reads TGTGCCAGCAGTACCTCGACAGGCAAACAACACATTCAGTACTTC.

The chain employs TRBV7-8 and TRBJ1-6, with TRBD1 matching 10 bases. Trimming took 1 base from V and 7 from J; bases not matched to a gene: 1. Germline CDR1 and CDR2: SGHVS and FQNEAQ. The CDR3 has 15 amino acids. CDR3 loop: CASSLGDRGNSPLHF. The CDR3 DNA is TGTGCCAGCAGCTTAGGGGACAGGGGAAATTCACCCCTCCACTTT.

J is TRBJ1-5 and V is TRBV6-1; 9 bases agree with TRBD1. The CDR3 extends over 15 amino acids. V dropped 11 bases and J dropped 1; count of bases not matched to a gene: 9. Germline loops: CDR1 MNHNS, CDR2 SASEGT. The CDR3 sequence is CAGGTGTISNQPQHF. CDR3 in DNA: TGTGCCGGAGGGACAGGGACTATAAGCAATCAGCCCCAGCATTTT.

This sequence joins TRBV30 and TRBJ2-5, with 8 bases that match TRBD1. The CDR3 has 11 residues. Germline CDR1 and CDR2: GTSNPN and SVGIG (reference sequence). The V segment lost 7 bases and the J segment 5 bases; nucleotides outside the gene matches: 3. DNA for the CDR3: TGTGCCTTCGGACAGGGTGAGACCCAGTACTTC. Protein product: CAFGQGETQYF.

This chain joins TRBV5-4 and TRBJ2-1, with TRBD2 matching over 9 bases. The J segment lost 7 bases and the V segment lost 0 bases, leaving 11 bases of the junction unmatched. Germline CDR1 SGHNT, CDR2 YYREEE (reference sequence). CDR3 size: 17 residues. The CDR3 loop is CASSLAGGGGGGNEQFF. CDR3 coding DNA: TGTGCCAGCAGCTTGGCTGGTGGTGGCGGGGGGGGGAATGAGCAGTTCTTC. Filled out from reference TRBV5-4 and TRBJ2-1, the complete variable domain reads ETGVTQSPTHLIKTRGQQVTLRCSSQSGHNTVSWYQQALGQGPQFIFQYYREEENGRGNFPPRFSGLQFPNYSSELNVNALELDDSALYLCASSLAGGGGGGNEQFFGPGTRLTVL.